The 28 T cell receptor beta chains listed next were all sequenced from one sample in a study of OX40 agonist ivuxolimab in advanced cancers. Sequencing was performed with immunoSEQ multiplex PCR; in TCRdb, only in-frame clones are kept and a portion is missing. Of tens of thousands of clones detected, around nine tenths appear once; the ten largest clones hold approximately 3.8%. The sequencing here drew on CD4+ or CD8+ T cells sorted from blood, taken in a trial of the OX40 agonist ivuxolimab. These receptors were collected from an adult with an advanced solid tumor such as melanoma, head and neck, liver or kidney cancer.

The chain carries TRBV29-1 and TRBJ2-7; D possibly corresponds to TRBD2 (5 bases). Deletions cut 5 bases from V and 7 bases from J, with 12 bases between. The V gene's germline CDR1 is SQVTM and CDR2 ANQGSEA. The CDR3 extends over 11 amino acids. The DNA of the CDR3 is TGCAGCGTTAACCCAGGCGGGGAGCAGTACTTC. Its translation: CSVNPGGEQYF.

This chain connects TRBV30 to TRBJ1-2; D is ambiguous. Germline V gene data show CDR1 as GTSNPN and CDR2 as SVGIG (reference sequence). V dropped 1 base and J dropped 2 bases, with 5 bases sitting between them. This CDR3 region has 12 residues. The CDR3 loop is CAWSAENYGYTF. Here the CDR3 DNA reads TGTGCCTGGAGTGCAGAGAACTATGGCTACACCTTC.

The V call is TRBV28, the J call TRBJ2-2, with no clear D. Looked up from germline, CDR1 is MDHEN and CDR2 is SYDVKM. V was trimmed by 7 bases and J by 0 bases, leaving 6 bases between them. The CDR3 runs 13 residues. The CDR3 is CASTAANTGELFF. CDR3 sequence (DNA): TGTGCCAGCACGGCGGCGAACACCGGGGAGCTGTTTTTT.

In this sample, this clone turned up a few times. The chain has TRBV11-2 and TRBJ1-1; the match to TRBD1 covers 7 bases. CDR3 size: 14 residues. Trimming cost V 5 bases and J 1 base; bases outside gene matches: 4. Germline V CDR1 and CDR2: SGHAT, FQNNGV. CDR3 loop: CASSRRQGNTEAFF. The CDR3 DNA follows: TGTGCCAGCAGCCGTAGACAGGGGAACACTGAAGCTTTCTTT.

The J gene is TRBJ2-5, the V gene TRBV19; 10 nucleotides agree with TRBD2. Germline V gene sequence: CDR1 LNHDA, CDR2 SQIVND (reference sequence). J lost 1 base, V lost 4 bases, and 3 bases had no gene match. The CDR3 consists of 15 residues. The CDR3: CASSRTSGSQETQYF. The CDR3 bases are TGTGCCAGTAGTAGGACTAGCGGTTCCCAAGAGACCCAGTACTTC.

The chain uses TRBV7-9 and TRBJ1-4; 8 nucleotides line up with TRBD1. With 5 bases clipped from V and 2 bases from J, the junction kept 13 bases outside the gene matches. CDR3 length: 18 amino acids. The germline CDR1 and CDR2 sequences are SEHNR and FQNEAQ (reference sequence). CDR3 amino acids: CASSIGQGIDSTNEKLFF. The CDR3 bases are TGTGCCAGCAGCATTGGACAGGGTATAGATTCGACTAATGAAAAACTGTTTTTT. Supplemented by reference TRBV7-9 and TRBJ1-4, the full variable domain reads DTGVSQNPRHKITKRGQNVTFRCDPISEHNRLYWYRQTLGQGPEFLTYFQNEAQLEKSRLLSDRFSAERPKGSFSTLEIQRTEQGDSAMYLCASSIGQGIDSTNEKLFFGSGTQLSVL.

This clone was detected only once. The genes are TRBV18 and TRBJ2-1, with TRBD2 identical over 7 bases. The V segment lost 6 bases and the J segment 9 bases; nucleotides outside the gene matches: 5. In germline, CDR1 is KGHSH, CDR2 LQKENI. The CDR3 sequence is 12 residues long. The CDR3 DNA reads as TGTGCCAGCTCCCTAGCGGTAGGTGAGCAGTTCTTC. Translation gives CASSLAVGEQFF. The full variable domain, rest sourced from reference TRBV18 and TRBJ2-1, is NAGVMQNPRHLVRRRGQEARLRCSPMKGHSHVYWYRQLPEEGLKFMVYLQKENIIDESGMPKERFSAEFPKEGPSILRIQQVVRGDSAAYFCASSLAVGEQFFGPGTRLTVL.

J is TRBJ2-7 and V is TRBV5-1; D ambiguous. The germline gives CDR1 SGHRS, CDR2 YFSETQ. The germline V and J ends were trimmed by 0 bases and 5 bases, with 9 bases remaining between them. This CDR3 spans 13 amino acids. The CDR3 DNA sequence: TGCGCCAGCAGCTTGGGCATTGGGAACGAGCAGTACTTC. It yields the protein CASSLGIGNEQYF.

The gene calls are TRBV5-1 and TRBJ1-3; D is perhaps TRBD1 (5 bases). The CDR3 is 15 amino acids. Trimming cost V 0 bases and J 0 bases, with 7 bases left between them. The germline V gene encodes CDR1 SGHRS and CDR2 YFSETQ. For the CDR3, the DNA is TGCGCCAGCAGCTTGGAGGGGTTCTCTGGAAACACCATATATTTT. It specifies CASSLEGFSGNTIYF.

This rearrangement joins TRBV28 to TRBJ2-1; 11 bases agree with TRBD1. With V trimmed by 6 bases and J by 4 bases, 5 bases remained unmatched. This CDR3 region has 15 residues. From germline, CDR1 is MDHEN and CDR2 SYDVKM. This CDR3 reads CASSEDRGRYNEQFF. The CDR3 nucleotides read TGTGCCAGCAGCGAGGACAGGGGGCGATACAATGAGCAGTTCTTC.

This chain uses TRBV2 with TRBJ1-5; D unresolved. There are 17 residues in the CDR3. In germline, CDR1 is SNHLY, CDR2 FYNNEI. The V end was cut by 6 bases, the J end by 2 bases, with 20 bases between. This chain's CDR3 is CASRDLPTSVGNQPQHF. The CDR3 DNA follows: TGTGCCAGCAGGGATCTACCGACATCTGTGGGCAATCAGCCCCAGCATTTT.

This chain joins TRBV7-9 and TRBJ2-1, with TRBD1 matching over 7 bases. CDR1 is SEHNR and CDR2 is FQNEAQ in the germline V gene (reference sequence). The V gene end was trimmed by 4 bases and the J gene end by 7 bases; junction bases not matched to a gene: 13. The CDR3 totals 16 residues. The CDR3: CASSSRTGSMGNEQFF. The CDR3 bases are TGTGCCAGCAGCTCCCGGACAGGATCAATGGGGAATGAGCAGTTCTTC.

This clone appeared a single time. This sequence joins TRBV5-5 and TRBJ2-7; possibly TRBD1 for D (6 bases). Germline V gene lookup returns CDR1 SGHKS and CDR2 YYEKEE (reference sequence). This CDR3 has 16 residues. Trimming removed 2 bases from V and 4 bases from J, with 19 bases in between. DNA of the CDR3: TGTGCCAGCAGCTTACGGGCTTTGGCAGGGGTGTACGAGCAGTACTTC. It specifies CASSLRALAGVYEQYF.

CDR3 residues: CASGQALYNEQFF. The CDR3 nucleotides read TGTGCCAGCGGACAGGCGCTCTACAATGAGCAGTTCTTC. The chain uses TRBV7-6 and TRBJ2-1; 7 bases match TRBD1. CDR1 and CDR2 from the germline V gene are SGHVS and FNYEAQ. J lost 3 bases, V lost 8 bases, and 4 bases had no gene match. There are 13 residues in the CDR3.

The chain links TRBV7-8 to TRBJ1-6, with TRBD1 matching 8 bases. Unmatched junction bases numbered 9, after V lost 7 bases and J lost 7 bases. CDR3 size: 15 residues. The germline CDR1 and CDR2 sequences are SGHVS and FQNEAQ. This CDR3 is CASTPQGAQNSPLHF. Written as DNA, the CDR3 is TGTGCCAGCACTCCCCAGGGGGCCCAGAATTCACCCCTCCACTTT.

This clone occurred once. The same CDR3 is also encoded by other DNA sequences in this sample. The chain couples TRBV5-1 to TRBJ2-5; no definite D call. V was cut by 0 bases and J by 0 bases, with 0 bases left in between. The CDR3 loop spans 12 amino acids. Germline V gives CDR1 SGHRS, CDR2 YFSETQ. DNA of the CDR3: TGCGCCAGCAGCTTGGACCAAGAGACCCAGTACTTC. This translates into CASSLDQETQYF.

This sequence joins TRBV28 and TRBJ1-2; possible D gene TRBD1, 6 bases. The CDR3 is 14 amino acids. V was clipped by 9 bases and J by 4 bases, with 18 bases between them. The germline V gene has CDR1 MDHEN and CDR2 SYDVKM. CDR3 sequence reads: CASAGAPEFYGYTF. The CDR3 DNA sequence: TGTGCCAGTGCAGGGGCCCCCGAGTTCTATGGCTACACCTTC.

The chain is built from TRBV11-2 and TRBJ2-5; TRBD2 matches at 7 bases. The CDR3 is 15 amino acids. In germline, CDR1 is SGHAT, CDR2 FQNNGV. With V trimmed by 0 bases and J by 5 bases, 6 bases remained unmatched. Here the CDR3 reads CASSLEGGPWETQYF. The CDR3 nucleotides read TGTGCCAGCAGCTTAGAGGGAGGGCCGTGGGAGACCCAGTACTTC.

This chain connects TRBV9 to TRBJ2-1; D remains ambiguous. Germline V gene sequence: CDR1 SGDLS, CDR2 YYNGEE. The CDR3 contains 14 residues. Trimming cost V 0 bases and J 4 bases, with 8 bases left between them. The CDR3 is CASSVGPKYNEQFF. CDR3 DNA sequence: TGTGCCAGCAGCGTAGGACCCAAGTACAATGAGCAGTTCTTC.

In its sample, this clone was seen a few times. This chain joins TRBV2 and TRBJ1-2, with a tentative D call TRBD1 (5 bases). In germline, CDR1 is SNHLY, CDR2 FYNNEI. The germline V and J ends were trimmed by 3 bases and 0 bases, with 11 bases remaining between them. There are 15 residues in the CDR3. CDR3: CASSEVSGSNYGYTF. As DNA, the CDR3 is TGTGCCAGCAGTGAGGTTTCAGGGTCTAACTATGGCTACACCTTC.

This clone has just a few counts. This rearrangement joins TRBV20-1 to TRBJ1-1, with unresolved D. CDR3 length equals 10 residues. Germline V gene sequence: CDR1 DFQATT, CDR2 SNEGSKA (reference sequence). CDR3 DNA: TGCAAATCAGGAGGCTTGACAGCTTTCTTT. It encodes CKSGGLTAFF.

The V gene is TRBV10-3, the J gene TRBJ1-3; D perhaps matches TRBD1 (5 bases). Germline-derived CDR1 and CDR2 are ENHRY and SYGVKD. With 4 bases removed from V and 0 bases from J, the gap between germline ends came to 13 bases. The CDR3 is 16 residues long. The CDR3 is CAISGQFLSSGNTIYF. The DNA of the CDR3 is TGTGCCATCAGTGGACAGTTCTTGAGCTCTGGAAACACCATATATTTT.

V gene TRBV29-1 combines with J gene TRBJ1-2; D remains ambiguous. V lost 3 bases and J 7 bases, leaving 12 bases between the germline ends. Per the germline V gene, CDR1 is SQVTM and CDR2 is ANQGSEA. CDR3 length: 12 amino acids. The chain's CDR3 is CSVEMGVGGYTF. In nucleotides, the CDR3 is TGCAGCGTTGAGATGGGTGTCGGTGGCTACACCTTC.

This clone was recorded once. V usage is TRBV5-1 and J usage is TRBJ1-6; D unresolved. The CDR3 is made up of 15 amino acids. Trimming removed 2 bases at V and 7 bases at J, with 13 bases between. Germline CDR1 SGHRS, CDR2 YFSETQ. In DNA form, the CDR3 reads TGCGCCAGCAGCTTCGGGCAGAGGATAAATTCACCCCTCCACTTT. This encodes CASSFGQRINSPLHF.

V is TRBV4-1 and J is TRBJ2-5, with D uncertain. CDR3 size: 13 residues. Trimming stripped 2 bases from V and 5 bases from J, with 9 bases between. The germline gives CDR1 MGHRA, CDR2 YSYEKL. The DNA for the CDR3 is TGCGCCAGCAGCCAAACTATTACGGAGACCCAGTACTTC. Encoded protein: CASSQTITETQYF.

The V call is TRBV6-6, the J call TRBJ2-1; 10 bases are a match to TRBD2. V lost 4 bases and J lost 6; bases outside the gene matches: 6. This CDR3 has 15 amino acids. Looked up from germline, CDR1 is MNHNY and CDR2 is SVGAGI (reference sequence). CDR3 DNA: TGTGCCAGCAGTTGGTTGACTAGCGGGCCCAATGAGCAGTTCTTC. It specifies CASSWLTSGPNEQFF.

This chain links TRBV5-4 with TRBJ2-1; D ambiguous. From germline, CDR1 is SGHNT and CDR2 YYREEE (reference sequence). V was trimmed by 1 base and J by 2 bases, leaving 13 bases between them. CDR3 size: 16 residues. The CDR3 protein is CASSLSRSAAYNEQFF. The CDR3 DNA is TGTGCCAGCAGCTTGTCGAGGAGCGCTGCCTACAATGAGCAGTTCTTC.

The V gene is TRBV6-6, the J gene TRBJ1-4, with 7 bases that match TRBD1. The germline gives CDR1 MNHNY, CDR2 SVGAGI (reference sequence). This CDR3 has 12 residues. CDR3 bases: TGTTCAACAGGGGACAGTAATGAAAAACTGTTTTTT. This translates into CSTGDSNEKLFF.